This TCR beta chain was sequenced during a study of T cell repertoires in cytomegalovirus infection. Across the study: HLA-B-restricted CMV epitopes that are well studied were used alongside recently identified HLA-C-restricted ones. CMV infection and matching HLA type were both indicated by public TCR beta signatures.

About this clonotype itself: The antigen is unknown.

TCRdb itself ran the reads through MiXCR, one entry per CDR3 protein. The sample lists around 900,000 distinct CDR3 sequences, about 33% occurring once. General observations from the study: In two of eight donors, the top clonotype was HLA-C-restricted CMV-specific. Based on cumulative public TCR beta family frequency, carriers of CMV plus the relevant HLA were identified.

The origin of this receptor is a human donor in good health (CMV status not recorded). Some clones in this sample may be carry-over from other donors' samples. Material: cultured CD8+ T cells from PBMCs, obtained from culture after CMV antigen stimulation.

The CDR3 region is CASKGPGGAFSGNTIYF. CDR3 nucleotide sequence: TGTGCCAGCAAAGGACCAGGGGGCGCTTTCTCTGGAAACACCATATATTTT. The gene calls are TRBV6-1 and TRBJ1-3, with TRBD1 matching over 8 bases. Losses at the gene ends were 7 bases for V and 0 bases for J; bases not matched to a gene: 11. This CDR3 region has 17 residues. CDR1 is MNHNS, CDR2 SASEGT, per germline.